The clone carrying this TCR beta chain was observed a few times. The antigen is undetermined. The CDR3 has 16 amino acids. From germline, CDR1 is SGHAT and CDR2 FQNNGV. V trimming: 0 bases; J trimming: 4 bases; junction bases outside the gene matches: 6. Template switching by 5'RACE produced TCR cDNA, adding a universal primer site and UMIs. In TCRdb, the 5' RACE reads were re-called with MiXCR into one record per CDR3 protein. The data contain a few hundred thousand distinct CDR3 sequences, roughly 4% of them seen just once; the ten biggest clones take up about 22%. This sample is drawn from a study of T cells after yellow fever vaccination. General observations from the study: Bulk-population clonotypes that are abundant could appear as contaminants in FACS-sorted repertoires. Most clones from primary vaccination were detected again post-booster (approximately 97% CD4, approximately 90% CD8).

The chain employs TRBV11-2 and TRBJ1-2, with 9 bases matching TRBD1. This receptor was identified in a man between 18 and 29 years old who received the YFV17D yellow fever vaccine. Here the sequenced sample was PBMCs, taken 5 days after the yellow fever booster vaccination. In nucleotides, the CDR3 is TGTGCCAGCAGCTTAGATTCCGGGACAGGGCCCTATGGCTACACCTTC. Amino acid sequence: CASSLDSGTGPYGYTF.